The 27 T cell receptor beta chains in this list originate from one sample, sequenced in a study of blood T cell repertoires in COVID-19. Assay: immunoSEQ multiplex PCR; the TCRdb copy retains only in-frame clones and omits some. The sample carries 200,000 to 300,000 clones, about 91% recorded once. Sequencing used PBMCs or T cells enriched from blood (not recorded which). Source of these receptors: a woman aged 40 to 50 with acute COVID-19.

The chain carries TRBV5-1 and TRBJ1-1; 8 bases align to TRBD1. Germline CDR1 is SGHRS and CDR2 is YFSETQ. The CDR3 is made up of 15 amino acids. Trimming removed 4 bases from V and 3 bases from J; junction bases left unmatched: 8. CDR3 loop: CASSARTGRDTEAFF. CDR3 nucleotides: TGCGCCAGCAGCGCCAGGACAGGGAGGGACACTGAAGCTTTCTTT.

The chain carries TRBV10-3 and TRBJ1-3; D remains unclear. Per the germline V gene, CDR1 is ENHRY and CDR2 is SYGVKD. The CDR3 has 15 residues. Trimming cost V 6 bases and J 0 bases, with 12 bases left between them. The CDR3 sequence: CAISPGSPSGNTIYF. Here the CDR3 DNA reads TGTGCCATCAGCCCCGGGTCCCCCTCTGGAAACACCATATATTTT.

This sequence joins TRBV30 and TRBJ1-2; maybe TRBD1 (6 bases). The CDR3 totals 14 residues. The V and J ends lost 2 bases and 7 bases respectively, with 17 bases between them. Germline V gene lookup returns CDR1 GTSNPN and CDR2 SVGIG (reference sequence). Here the CDR3 DNA reads TGTGCCTGGAGTACCCAGACAGGTGCCCGTGGCTACACCTTC. Its protein product is CAWSTQTGARGYTF.

This clone was seen more than once but under ten times. J is TRBJ1-4 and V is TRBV25-1; D gene ambiguous. Per the germline V gene, CDR1 is MGHDK and CDR2 is SYGVNS. Trimming pared 0 bases from V and 6 bases from J, leaving 11 bases between. The CDR3 length is 15 residues. The CDR3 DNA reads as TGTGCCAGCAGTGAATACGGCAGGCGTTATGAAAAACTGTTTTTT. Its translation: CASSEYGRRYEKLFF.

This chain uses TRBV2 with TRBJ2-3; TRBD1 aligns across 7 bases. V was clipped by 6 bases and J by 13 bases; unmatched bases: 13. The germline CDR1 and CDR2 sequences are SNHLY and FYNNEI. The CDR3 is 13 amino acids. The CDR3 region is CASRGPRQGKEYF. In DNA, the CDR3 is TGTGCCAGCAGGGGCCCGCGACAGGGAAAGGAGTATTTT.

The chain couples TRBV2 to TRBJ2-5; TRBD1 might be the D (6 bases). Germline loops: CDR1 SNHLY, CDR2 FYNNEI. This CDR3 has 13 residues. Trimming stripped 7 bases from V and 1 base from J, with 10 bases between. The CDR3 sequence is CASKGGSQETQYF. The CDR3 coding sequence is TGTGCCAGCAAAGGGGGTAGCCAAGAGACCCAGTACTTC.

Written as DNA, the CDR3 is TGTGCCACCGCCGCGGGTCGTGGGAGGCAGGTCCAGCATTTT. Translated: CATAAGRGRQVQHF. The V and J genes are TRBV2 and TRBJ1-5, with D hard to call. The V end was cut by 10 bases, the J end by 12 bases, with 25 bases between. CDR3 size: 14 residues. The V gene's germline CDR1 is SNHLY and CDR2 FYNNEI. The whole variable domain, filled in from reference TRBV2 and TRBJ1-5, reads EPEVTQTPSHQVTQMGQEVILRCVPISNHLYFYWYRQILGQKVEFLVSFYNNEISEKSEIFDDQFSVERPDGSNFTLKIRSTKLEDSAMYFCATAAGRGRQVQHFGDGTRLSIL.

This clone was counted between two and nine times. In DNA, the CDR3 is TGTGCCAGTAGCCTTGGGACAGGGCCTAAGAACACTGAAGCTTTCTTT. Translation: CASSLGTGPKNTEAFF. The chain employs TRBV19 and TRBJ1-1; 9 positions match TRBD1. The CDR3 runs to 16 residues. The ends lost 6 bases at V and 1 base at J; junction bases unmatched: 9. Looked up from germline, CDR1 is LNHDA and CDR2 is SQIVND (reference sequence).

This chain links TRBV19 with TRBJ2-2, with TRBD1 matching 7 bases. Germline lookup yields CDR1 LNHDA and CDR2 SQIVND (reference sequence). The CDR3 is 15 residues long. The junction had 4 bases not matched to a gene; V was cut back by 5 bases and J by 1 base. CDR3: CASSSSGGNTGELFF. CDR3 nucleotide sequence: TGTGCCAGTAGTTCCTCAGGGGGGAACACCGGGGAGCTGTTTTTT. Filled out from reference TRBV19 and TRBJ2-2, the complete variable domain reads DGGITQSPKYLFRKEGQNVTLSCEQNLNHDAMYWYRQDPGQGLRLIYYSQIVNDFQKGDIAEGYSVSREKKESFPLTVTSAQKNPTAFYLCASSSSGGNTGELFFGEGSRLTVL.

The CDR3 protein is CASSQHRDFGYNSPLHF. In DNA form, the CDR3 reads TGTGCCAGCAGCCAACACAGGGATTTTGGCTATAATTCACCCCTCCACTTT. This chain joins TRBV5-6 and TRBJ1-6; a weak D match, TRBD1 (6 bases). Germline lookup yields CDR1 SGHDT and CDR2 YYEEEE. Trimming left V 4 bases short and J 3 bases short, with 17 bases between. The CDR3 spans 17 residues.

The chain uses TRBV9 and TRBJ1-1; 7 nucleotides match TRBD1. With V trimmed by 0 bases and J by 6 bases, 11 bases remained unmatched. In germline, CDR1 is SGDLS, CDR2 YYNGEE. CDR3 length: 16 amino acids. CDR3 loop: CASSVGSRDSRSEAFF. CDR3 nucleotide sequence: TGTGCCAGCAGCGTAGGGTCGCGGGACAGCCGGTCTGAAGCTTTCTTT. The whole variable domain, filled in from reference TRBV9 and TRBJ1-1, reads DSGVTQTPKHLITATGQRVTLRCSPRSGDLSVYWYQQSLDQGLQFLIQYYNGEERAKGNILERFSAQQFPDLHSELNLSSLELGDSALYFCASSVGSRDSRSEAFFGQGTRLTVV.

The chain recombines TRBV5-4 with TRBJ2-1; TRBD2 might be the D (6 bases). The CDR3 extends over 18 amino acids. The V gene's germline CDR1 is SGHNT and CDR2 YYREEE (reference sequence). The V gene lost 1 base and the J gene lost 0 bases, with 17 bases spanning the gap. The CDR3 sequence: CASSLSIKLAGSYNEQFF. CDR3 nucleotides: TGTGCCAGCAGCTTGTCGATAAAACTAGCAGGCTCCTACAATGAGCAGTTCTTC. Full variable domain (remainder filled in from reference TRBV5-4 and TRBJ2-1): ETGVTQSPTHLIKTRGQQVTLRCSSQSGHNTVSWYQQALGQGPQFIFQYYREEENGRGNFPPRFSGLQFPNYSSELNVNALELDDSALYLCASSLSIKLAGSYNEQFFGPGTRLTVL.

The sample holds a few counts of this clone. The chain couples TRBV4-1 to TRBJ2-1, with D uncertain. Trimming stripped 5 bases from V and 4 bases from J, with 9 bases between. This CDR3 has 13 amino acids. Germline CDR1 MGHRA, CDR2 YSYEKL. This CDR3 reads CASSETGYNEQFF. CDR3 nucleotide sequence: TGCGCCAGCAGCGAAACCGGTTACAATGAGCAGTTCTTC.

The chain recombines TRBV18 with TRBJ2-3; D possibly corresponds to TRBD2 (5 bases). The CDR3 loop spans 14 amino acids. Germline V gives CDR1 KGHSH, CDR2 LQKENI. V dropped 8 bases and J dropped 4 bases, with 16 bases sitting between them. For the CDR3, the DNA is TGTGCCAGCCTTGGGCTAGCCCTCGCAGATACGCAGTATTTT. This translates into CASLGLALADTQYF.

Regarding this clone: At one end the junction does not follow the germline gene, possibly because of a read error. V is TRBV6-5 and J is TRBJ2-7; tentative D call: TRBD1 (5 bases). Germline V gene lookup returns CDR1 MNHEY and CDR2 SVGAGI. This CDR3 has 12 amino acids. This CDR3 is CASSYGAQAEAF. The CDR3 nucleotides are TGTGCCAGCAGTTACGGGGCCCAAGCCGAGGCCTTC.

The V and J genes are TRBV9 and TRBJ2-3; perhaps TRBD2 as D (8 bases). This CDR3 is built from 16 residues. V was shortened by 4 bases and J by 3 bases, with 18 bases between the two germline ends. Germline V gene sequence: CDR1 SGDLS, CDR2 YYNGEE. This chain's CDR3 is CASSLRTSRGTDTQYF. CDR3 DNA: TGTGCCAGCAGCCTAAGGACTAGCAGGGGGACAGATACGCAGTATTTT.

This chain links TRBV24-1 with TRBJ2-2, with D possibly matching TRBD2 (5 bases). This CDR3 spans 14 amino acids. Trimming took off 9 bases at V and 2 bases at J, with 12 bases between the two ends. Germline assignment: CDR1 KGHDR and CDR2 SFDVKD. Written as DNA, the CDR3 is TGTGCCACCCAAGGAGGTTCCAACACCGGGGAGCTGTTTTTT. Residues: CATQGGSNTGELFF.

The rearrangement joins TRBV5-1 to TRBJ1-2, with 9 bases lining up with TRBD1. Germline-derived CDR1 and CDR2 are SGHRS and YFSETQ. The CDR3 sequence is 15 residues long. V was pared by 2 bases and J by 3 bases, with 5 bases of the junction left unmatched. CDR3 region: CASSLGGDRDYGYTF. The CDR3 DNA reads as TGCGCCAGCAGCTTAGGCGGGGACAGGGACTATGGCTACACCTTC.

This chain uses TRBV10-3 with TRBJ2-2; TRBD1 matches at 8 bases. V shed 5 bases and J 8 bases; nucleotides not matched to a gene: 7. This CDR3 is 14 amino acids long. CDR1 is ENHRY and CDR2 is SYGVKD in the germline V gene. CDR3 sequence reads: CAISPGTGTGELFF. CDR3 DNA sequence: TGTGCCATCAGTCCCGGGACAGGCACTGGGGAGCTGTTTTTT.

V usage is TRBV2 and J usage is TRBJ1-1, with a weak D call TRBD1 (6 bases). V lost 7 bases to trimming and J lost 1 base, with 13 bases between them. Germline CDR1 and CDR2: SNHLY and FYNNEI. The CDR3 runs 14 residues. The CDR3 here is CASNPGQKNTEAFF. The CDR3 coding sequence is TGTGCCAGCAACCCAGGACAGAAGAACACTGAAGCTTTCTTT.

V is TRBV9 and J is TRBJ2-5, with 12 bases aligning to TRBD2. Trimming at V came to 3 bases and at J to 2 bases, leaving 8 bases not matched to a gene. The CDR3 covers 17 residues. Germline lookup yields CDR1 SGDLS and CDR2 YYNGEE. In nucleotides, the CDR3 is TGTGCCAGCAGCGCCCACTCCGGGACTAGCGGGCAAGAGACCCAGTACTTC. Protein: CASSAHSGTSGQETQYF.

This chain connects TRBV19 to TRBJ1-1; 7 bases are a match to TRBD1. Germline trimming cut 5 bases from V and 1 base from J; bases unmatched to any gene: 4. This CDR3 region has 14 residues. In germline, CDR1 is LNHDA, CDR2 SQIVND (reference sequence). The CDR3 protein is CASSPGQANTEAFF. The CDR3 DNA reads TGTGCCAGTAGTCCCGGACAGGCGAACACTGAAGCTTTCTTT.

Only a few counts were recorded for this clone. The chain employs TRBV7-9 and TRBJ1-5; TRBD1 aligns across 10 bases. The CDR3 contains 18 residues. Germline CDR1 and CDR2: SEHNR and FQNEAQ (reference sequence). The V segment lost 5 bases and the J segment 0 bases; nucleotides outside the gene matches: 10. In DNA, the CDR3 is TGTGCCAGCAGCCCGTTGACAGGGGGCGTTAGTAGCAATCAGCCCCAGCATTTT. It specifies CASSPLTGGVSSNQPQHF.

This chain uses TRBV5-6 with TRBJ2-2; D may be TRBD2 (5 bases). V was cut by 1 base and J by 5 bases, with 15 bases left in between. The germline CDR1 and CDR2 sequences are SGHDT and YYEEEE. The CDR3 sequence is 16 residues long. The CDR3, as DNA: TGTGCCAGCAGCTTGCTAGCTGGGATGGTTACCGGGGAGCTGTTTTTT. Its protein is CASSLLAGMVTGELFF.

This clone was observed at least ten times. The V call is TRBV30, the J call TRBJ1-6; D is perhaps TRBD1 (6 bases). CDR1 and CDR2 from the germline V gene are GTSNPN and SVGIG (reference sequence). The CDR3 is 13 residues long. V gave up 4 bases and J gave up 8 bases, with 12 bases separating them. In DNA form, the CDR3 reads TGTGCCTGGACTAGAGAGGGGGATTCACCCCTCCACTTT. This translates into CAWTREGDSPLHF. The whole variable domain, remainder taken from reference TRBV30 and TRBJ1-6, is SQTIHQWPATLVQPVGSPLSLECTVEGTSNPNLYWYRQAAGRGLQLLFYSVGIGQISSEVPQNLSASRPQDRQFILSSKKLLLSDSGFYLCAWTREGDSPLHFGNGTRLTVT.

The chain combines TRBV29-1 with TRBJ1-2; D might be TRBD1 (6 bases). Looked up from germline, CDR1 is SQVTM and CDR2 is ANQGSEA. Trimming took off 7 bases at V and 3 bases at J, with 12 bases between the two ends. The CDR3 is 12 residues long. In DNA form, the CDR3 reads TGCAGCGGATCGGCAGGGGACTATGGCTACACCTTC. This encodes CSGSAGDYGYTF.

This chain connects TRBV4-3 to TRBJ2-1; 11 bases match TRBD2. Looked up from germline, CDR1 is LGHNA and CDR2 is YSLEER. V lost 4 bases to trimming and J lost 10 bases; unmatched junction nucleotides: 15. This CDR3 is 17 amino acids long. CDR3 loop: CASSLQGLAGGPREQFF. CDR3 sequence (DNA): TGCGCCAGCAGCCTCCAGGGATTAGCGGGAGGGCCGAGAGAGCAGTTCTTC.